The 2 T cell receptor beta chains listed next were all sequenced from one sample in a study of T cells after posttransplantation cyclophosphamide. This table comes from immunoSEQ multiplex PCR, and its TCRdb copy is limited to in-frame clones, with some not included. Captured here are 34,000 or so clones, none seen once; the top ten comprise approximately 6.4%. Sequencing input: PBMCs. Source of these receptors: a woman between 45 and 60 years old in good health and a related stem cell transplant donor.

In its sample, this clone was seen many times. V and J are TRBV7-9 and TRBJ1-1; no firm D call. The CDR3 is 13 amino acids. Looked up from germline, CDR1 is SEHNR and CDR2 is FQNEAQ (reference sequence). Trimming took 5 bases from V and 3 from J, leaving 10 bases between them. The CDR3 bases are TGTGCCAGCAGCCGGCCGGCGGACACTGAAGCTTTCTTT. Its protein product is CASSRPADTEAFF.

This clone came up many times. The chain is built from TRBV6-2 or TRBV6-3 and TRBJ2-5, with D tentatively TRBD1 (5 bases). Per the germline V gene, CDR1 is MNHEY and CDR2 is SVGEGT. V was clipped by 7 bases and J by 5 bases, with 17 bases between them. The length of the CDR3 is 14 residues. The CDR3 bases are TGTGCCAGCACCAACGGTAGGGGTTTCGAGACCCAGTACTTC. It specifies CASTNGRGFETQYF.